These 22 T cell receptor beta chains were sequenced from one sample in a study of tumor-infiltrating lymphocytes in primary liver carcinoma. Investigators took RNA and DNA out together from about 21-30 mg of unsorted bulk tissue. Production of TCR beta cDNA used roughly 480 ng total RNA together with a constant-region primer. TCR beta libraries came from three nested multiplex PCR rounds using slightly modified ARM-PCR. Running 10 cycles apiece, the first two PCR rounds relied on TRBV1-TRBV30 forward primers together with a C-beta reverse primer. MiXCR, applied by TCRdb to the multiplex PCR reads, yields one record per CDR3 protein. The sample consists of about 120,000 distinct CDR3 sequences, approximately 71% of them appearing once. The specimen was tumor-adjacent normal liver tissue. The receptors shown here come from an older woman with primary liver carcinoma and hepatitis B virus infection.

With regard to this clonotype: A read error is possible here, since a much larger clone lies one base away. The chain uses TRBV2 and TRBJ1-1, with 7 bases identical to TRBD1. With V trimmed by 4 bases and J by 7 bases, 9 bases remained unmatched. The germline CDR1 and CDR2 sequences are SNHLY and FYNNEI. This CDR3 is 14 amino acids long. In nucleotides, the CDR3 is TGTGCCAGCAGTGCCCAGGGGGTTTGGAGTGAAGCTTTCTTT. Its protein is CASSAQGVWSEAFF.

This clonotype appeared many times. V usage is TRBV5-1 and J usage is TRBJ1-1; a possible D gene is TRBD1 (6 bases). CDR1 and CDR2 from the germline V gene are SGHRS and YFSETQ. The CDR3 has 13 amino acids. Between the trimmed V and J ends, which lost 3 bases and 1 base, there was a span of 7 bases. DNA for the CDR3: TGCGCCAGCAGCTCGGGACAGAACACTGAAGCTTTCTTT. It encodes CASSSGQNTEAFF.

Points on this clonotype: Likely a read error: the CDR3 ends without its conserved phenylalanine or tryptophan. The V gene is TRBV11-2, the J gene TRBJ2-2, with TRBD1 matching 7 bases. The CDR3 contains 15 residues. The V gene's germline CDR1 is SGHAT and CDR2 FQNNGV. CDR3 in DNA: TGTGCCAGCAGCGTCGACAGGGCGAACGCCGGGGAGCTGTTTTTG. Translating it yields CASSVDRANAGELFL.

About this clonotype: An end of the junction differs from the germline gene, which may be a read error. The J gene is TRBJ2-5, the V gene TRBV11-2, with D hard to call. Per the germline V gene, CDR1 is SGHAT and CDR2 is FQNNGV. This CDR3 is built from 14 residues. The DNA for the CDR3 is TGTGCCAGTAGCTTTTATGGGAAACAAGAGACCCAGTACTTC. It specifies CASSFYGKQETQYF.

Notes on this clonotype: Being one base from a much bigger clone, this may be a read error. The rearrangement links TRBV5-1 to TRBJ2-1; the D is unclear. The germline CDR1 and CDR2 sequences are SGHRS and YFSETQ. The CDR3 covers 13 residues. Deletions cut 4 bases from V and 8 bases from J, with 13 bases between. CDR3 sequence: CASSPIGRDEQFF. The CDR3 DNA follows: TGCGCCAGCAGCCCAATAGGGCGCGATGAGCAGTTCTTC. Based on the CDR3 plus reference TRBV5-1 and TRBJ2-1, the full variable domain is KAGVTQTPRYLIKTRGQQVTLSCSPISGHRSVSWYQQTPGQGLQFLFEYFSETQRNKGNFPGRFSGRQFSNSRSEMNVSTLELGDSALYLCASSPIGRDEQFFGPGTRLTVL.

The rearrangement uses TRBV11-2 and TRBJ1-2; D gene ambiguous. Trimming cost V 6 bases and J 3 bases, with 14 bases left between them. Germline V gene sequence: CDR1 SGHAT, CDR2 FQNNGV. The CDR3 loop spans 14 amino acids. CDR3 in DNA: TGTGCCAGCAGATTAAGTGGACGGGACTATGGCTACACCTTC. Translating it yields CASRLSGRDYGYTF. The whole variable domain, remainder taken from reference TRBV11-2 and TRBJ1-2, is EAGVAQSPRYKIIEKRQSVAFWCNPISGHATLYWYQQILGQGPKLLIQFQNNGVVDDSQLPKDRFSAERLKGVDSTLKIQPAKLEDSAVYLCASRLSGRDYGYTFGSGTRLTVV.

This clonotype occurred many times. The V gene is TRBV5-8, the J gene TRBJ1-1; D is perhaps TRBD1 (5 bases). Per the germline V gene, CDR1 is SGHTS and CDR2 is YDEGEE. Trimming stripped 4 bases from V and 0 bases from J, with 22 bases between. CDR3 size: 18 residues. The CDR3 region has the DNA TGTGCCAGCAGCCACACGACAGCTAGTCGTTACATGAACACTGAAGCTTTCTTT. It codes for CASSHTTASRYMNTEAFF.

A note on this clonotype: One junction end disagrees with the germline gene, perhaps due to a read error. V gene TRBV28 combines with J gene TRBJ2-7, with D perhaps matching TRBD1 (6 bases). Germline CDR1 and CDR2: MDHEN and SYDVKM. The CDR3 consists of 15 residues. CDR3 in amino acids: CVSGFLGTPKYEQYF. The CDR3 region has the DNA TGTGTCAGCGGCTTCTTGGGGACACCCAAATACGAGCAGTACTTC.

With respect to this clonotype: Without the conserved terminal phenylalanine or tryptophan, this CDR3 likely stems from a read error. The rearrangement links TRBV6-6 to TRBJ2-7; perhaps TRBD2 as D (5 bases). This CDR3 is built from 14 residues. Trimming stripped 2 bases from V and 2 bases from J, with 10 bases between. CDR1 is MNHNY and CDR2 is SVGAGI in the germline V gene (reference sequence). The CDR3 region has the DNA TGTGCCAGCAGTTACAGGACTGTCACCTACGAGCAGTACTCC. It is translated as CASSYRTVTYEQYS.

The chain combines TRBV6-2 or TRBV6-3 with TRBJ2-5; D is ambiguous. Germline values: CDR1 MNHEY, CDR2 SVGEGT. The CDR3 runs 13 residues. V lost 2 bases and J lost 6, with 10 bases in between. The CDR3 DNA reads as TGTGCCAGCAGTTACGCCACCTCCCAGACCCAGTACTTC. It yields the protein CASSYATSQTQYF.

Concerning this clonotype itself: Given a much more abundant clone one base away, this may be a read error. The rearrangement links TRBV13 to TRBJ2-1; D uncertain. Trimming stripped 3 bases from V and 7 bases from J, with 10 bases between. CDR1 is PRHDT and CDR2 is FYEKMQ in the germline V gene (reference sequence). The CDR3 is made up of 13 amino acids. The CDR3 spells CASSFLIVNEQFF. The CDR3 DNA reads as TGTGCCAGCAGCTTCCTTATCGTGAATGAGCAGTTCTTC.

This clonotype was found many times. The chain links TRBV5-6 to TRBJ1-1; tentatively, D is TRBD1 (6 bases). V gave up 6 bases and J gave up 5 bases, with 14 bases separating them. Germline-derived CDR1 and CDR2 are SGHDT and YYEEEE. The CDR3 runs 13 residues. This CDR3 reads CASTQQGWTEAFF. The CDR3 DNA is TGTGCCAGCACCCAACAGGGTTGGACTGAAGCTTTCTTT.

As concerns this clonotype: The junction shows a germline mismatch at one end, possibly a read error. The rearrangement links TRBV5-4 to TRBJ2-5; no reliable D call. The germline V gene encodes CDR1 SGHNT and CDR2 YYREEE (reference sequence). There are 15 residues in the CDR3. This CDR3 reads CVSKSPGVTGETQYF. The DNA of the CDR3 is TGTGTCAGCAAATCCCCTGGGGTGACGGGAGAGACCCAGTACTTC.

Worth noting for this clonotype: One junction end does not reproduce the germline sequence, and a read error may be involved. The chain recombines TRBV29-1 with TRBJ2-5; D may be TRBD2 (6 bases). Germline V lookup: CDR1 SQVTM, CDR2 ANQGSEA. The CDR3 runs to 15 residues. The CDR3 coding sequence is TGCAGTGTTGGAGGGGCTATAGGGGAACAAGACACCCAGTACTTC. Translated, it gives CSVGGAIGEQDTQYF.

For this clonotype: The junction differs from germline at one of its ends, possibly a read error. V and J are TRBV29-1 and TRBJ1-1, with D uncertain. This CDR3 comprises 13 residues. CDR1 is SQVTM and CDR2 is ANQGSEA in the germline V gene. CDR3 amino acids: CSLEQPVNTEAFF. In DNA, the CDR3 is TGCAGCCTTGAACAGCCGGTAAACACTGAAGCTTTCTTT. Complete variable domain (other parts from reference TRBV29-1 and TRBJ1-1): SAVISQKPSRDICQRGTSLTIQCQVDSQVTMMFWYRQQPGQSLTLIATANQGSEATYESGFVIDKFPISRPNLTFSTLTVSNMSPEDSSIYLCSLEQPVNTEAFFGQGTRLTVV.

Comment on this clonotype: Sequence at one end of the junction differs from germline and may be a read error. This chain joins TRBV5-4 and TRBJ2-7, with 9 nucleotides matching TRBD2. The CDR3 totals 16 residues. CDR1 and CDR2 from the germline V gene are SGHNT and YYREEE (reference sequence). The CDR3 nucleotides read TGTGCCAGCACCCCCCCAGGCGGGAGGGGGAACTACGACCAGTACTTC. Translating gives CASTPPGGRGNYDQYF.

On this clonotype itself: Mismatch with germline at one junction end may stem from a read error. The rearrangement links TRBV18 to TRBJ2-3, with TRBD2 identical over 10 bases. Germline CDR1 reads KGHSH; CDR2 reads LQKENI. The CDR3 has 18 residues. CDR3 nucleotide sequence: TGTGCCAACTCACCGATAGGGACTAGCGCGAGAAAAGCAGATACGCAGTATTTT. Amino acids: CANSPIGTSARKADTQYF. Full variable domain (outside the CDR3, taken from reference TRBV18 and TRBJ2-3): NAGVMQNPRHLVRRRGQEARLRCSPMKGHSHVYWYRQLPEEGLKFMVYLQKENIIDESGMPKERFSAEFPKEGPSILRIQQVVRGDSAAYFCANSPIGTSARKADTQYFGPGTRLTVL.

The CDR3 spells CASTDTSGRSPNEQFF. As DNA, the CDR3 is TGTGCCAGCACCGACACCAGCGGGAGATCTCCTAATGAGCAGTTCTTC. This chain uses TRBV28 with TRBJ2-1; 8 bases map to TRBD2. The junction had 15 bases not matched to a gene; V was cut back by 7 bases and J by 7 bases. The CDR3 consists of 16 residues. Germline CDR1 MDHEN, CDR2 SYDVKM.

Ten or more counts support this clonotype. The CDR3 is CASTPGGAYTDTQYF. CDR3 sequence (DNA): TGTGCCAGCACCCCCGGCGGGGCCTACACAGATACGCAGTATTTT. V usage is TRBV28 and J usage is TRBJ2-3; tentatively, D is TRBD2 (6 bases). V was clipped by 7 bases and J by 2 bases, with 16 bases between them. The length of the CDR3 is 15 residues. The germline V gene has CDR1 MDHEN and CDR2 SYDVKM. The whole variable domain, filled in from reference TRBV28 and TRBJ2-3, reads DVKVTQSSRYLVKRTGEKVFLECVQDMDHENMFWYRQDPGLGLRLIYFSYDVKMKEKGDIPEGYSVSREKKERFSLILESASTNQTSMYLCASTPGGAYTDTQYFGPGTRLTVL.

About this clonotype itself: A read error may account for a junction end that differs from germline. The chain uses TRBV11-2 and TRBJ2-1; D is possibly TRBD2 (6 bases). Germline V gives CDR1 SGHAT, CDR2 FQNNGV. The CDR3 extends over 16 amino acids. The CDR3 DNA reads TGTGCCAGCAGCTTCTCTACGAGACTAGTGGGAAATGAACAGTTCTTC. Protein product: CASSFSTRLVGNEQFF.

A word on this clonotype: Sequence at one end of the junction differs from germline and may be a read error. J is TRBJ2-1 and V is TRBV5-4; tentatively, D is TRBD2 (6 bases). Germline CDR1 reads SGHNT; CDR2 reads YYREEE (reference sequence). The CDR3 runs to 15 residues. This chain's CDR3 is CASSFGGMRDNEKFF. The CDR3 nucleotides read TGTGCTAGCAGCTTTGGAGGGATGCGCGACAATGAGAAGTTCTTC. The full variable domain, with the rest looked up from reference TRBV5-4 and TRBJ2-1, is ETGVTQSPTHLIKTRGQQVTLRCSSQSGHNTVSWYQQALGQGPQFIFQYYREEENGRGNFPPRFSGLQFPNYSSELNVNALELDDSALYLCASSFGGMRDNEKFFGPGTRLTVL.

In its sample, this clonotype was seen once. One base away lies a much larger clone, so this may be a sequencing read error. V usage is TRBV10-2 and J usage is TRBJ2-3; perhaps TRBD2 as D (6 bases). Germline V gives CDR1 WSHSY, CDR2 SAAADI. Trimming took 4 bases from V and 1 from J, leaving 18 bases between them. The CDR3 runs 17 residues. The CDR3 sequence: CASSGGGTGTGTDTQYF. CDR3 bases: TGCGCCAGCAGTGGGGGCGGGACTGGGACTGGCACAGATACGCAGTATTTT.